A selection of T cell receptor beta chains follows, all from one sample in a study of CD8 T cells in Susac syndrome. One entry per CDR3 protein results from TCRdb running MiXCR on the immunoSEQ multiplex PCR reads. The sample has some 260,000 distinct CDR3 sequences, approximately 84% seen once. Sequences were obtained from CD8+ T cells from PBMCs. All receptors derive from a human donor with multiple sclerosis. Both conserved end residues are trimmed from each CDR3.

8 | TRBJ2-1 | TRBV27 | ARARSEQF
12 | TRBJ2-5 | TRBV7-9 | ASSFPGGQETQY
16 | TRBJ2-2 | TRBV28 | ASSLLGGRGENTGELF
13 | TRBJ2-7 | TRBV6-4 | ASSDSPSGRYEQY
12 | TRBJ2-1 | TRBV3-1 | ASSQGRGGYEQF
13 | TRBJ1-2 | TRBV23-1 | ASSRQQGDNYGYT
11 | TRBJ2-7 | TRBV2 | ASRPGLLYEQY
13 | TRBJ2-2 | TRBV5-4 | ASSLRGYNTGELF
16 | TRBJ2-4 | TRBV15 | ATSSPRGGVIAKNIQY
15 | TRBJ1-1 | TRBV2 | ASSEALVPTKNTEAF
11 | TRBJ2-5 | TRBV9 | ASSVVPKETQY
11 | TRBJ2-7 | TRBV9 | ASSGTDAYEQY
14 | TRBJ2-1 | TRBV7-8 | ASSSRLAGAIDEQF
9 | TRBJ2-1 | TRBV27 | ASIHGHEQF
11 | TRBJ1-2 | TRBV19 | ASSDGGLYGYT
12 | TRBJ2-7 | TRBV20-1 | SVPTPVSSYEQY
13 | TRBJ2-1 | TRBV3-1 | ASSPGTSVLDEQF
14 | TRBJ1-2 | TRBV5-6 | ASSLAPGIDHYGYT
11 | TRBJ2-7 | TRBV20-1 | SGRDTQSYEQY
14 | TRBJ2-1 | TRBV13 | ASSLGAGTSGGEQF
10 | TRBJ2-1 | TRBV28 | ASAFGGYEQF
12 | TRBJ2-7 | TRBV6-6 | ASSYSGQGYAQY
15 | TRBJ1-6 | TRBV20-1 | SARDPLMAVPNSPLH
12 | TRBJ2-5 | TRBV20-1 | SARPGGGQETQY
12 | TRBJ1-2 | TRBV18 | ASSSTPGNEGYT
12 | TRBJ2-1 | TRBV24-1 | ATSDFTGANEQF
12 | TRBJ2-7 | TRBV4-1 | ASSQDKQGNEQY
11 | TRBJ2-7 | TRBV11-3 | ASSYVLRDEQY
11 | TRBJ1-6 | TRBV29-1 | SVIGGKGSPLH
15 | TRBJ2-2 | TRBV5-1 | ASSFTAIDRGTGELF
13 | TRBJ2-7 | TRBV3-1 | ASSPDREKSYEQY
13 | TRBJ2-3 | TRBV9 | ASTEAGGPGDTQY
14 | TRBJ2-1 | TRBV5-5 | ASSFEGLEIYNEQF
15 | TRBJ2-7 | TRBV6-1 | ASSVRVVAGKFDEQY
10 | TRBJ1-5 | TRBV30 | AWSVQGQPQH
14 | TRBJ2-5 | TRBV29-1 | SVEGDRGPARETQY